This T cell receptor (beta chain) originates from a study of T cell changes during pregnancy in multiple sclerosis. Generated by immunoSEQ multiplex PCR, the TCRdb table keeps only in-frame clones and is missing some. The sample shows more than 9,000 clones, 85% to 90% of them seen only once. This CDR3 has 14 amino acids. CDR1 and CDR2 from the germline V gene are MGHRA and YSYEKL. Trimming took 0 bases from V and 0 from J, leaving 6 bases between them. The specimen was CD8+ T cells from peripheral blood mononuclear cells, collected in the first trimester of pregnancy. The rearrangement links TRBV4-1 to TRBJ2-7; a weak D match, TRBD1 (6 bases). The receptor comes from a female donor in good health, enrolled as a control in a pregnancy study. The CDR3 DNA follows: TGCGCCAGCAGCCAAGAGGACAGCTCCTACGAGCAGTACTTC. This gives the protein CASSQEDSSYEQYF.